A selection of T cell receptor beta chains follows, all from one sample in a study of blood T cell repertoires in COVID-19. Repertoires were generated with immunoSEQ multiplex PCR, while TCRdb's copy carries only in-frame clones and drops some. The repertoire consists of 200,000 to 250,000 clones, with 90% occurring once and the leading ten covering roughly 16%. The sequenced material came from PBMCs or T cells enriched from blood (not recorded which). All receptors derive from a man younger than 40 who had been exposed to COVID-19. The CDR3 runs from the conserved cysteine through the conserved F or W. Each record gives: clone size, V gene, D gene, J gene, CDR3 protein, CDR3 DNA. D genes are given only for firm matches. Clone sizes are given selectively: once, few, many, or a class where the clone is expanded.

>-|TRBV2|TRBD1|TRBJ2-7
CASNPDRVAYEQYF
TGTGCCAGCAATCCAGACAGGGTAGCCTACGAGCAGTACTTC
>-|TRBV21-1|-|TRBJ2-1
CASSKEDGDEQFF
TGTGCCAGCAGCAAAGAGGACGGGGATGAGCAGTTCTTC
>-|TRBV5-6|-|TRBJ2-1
CASSPISSYNEQFF
TGTGCCAGCAGCCCCATTAGCTCCTACAATGAGCAGTTCTTC
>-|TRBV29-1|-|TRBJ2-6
CSVAISGANVLTF
TGCAGCGTTGCCATCTCTGGGGCCAACGTCCTGACTTTC
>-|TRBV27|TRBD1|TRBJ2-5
CASRDRAQETQYF
TGTGCCAGCAGGGACAGGGCCCAAGAGACCCAGTACTTC
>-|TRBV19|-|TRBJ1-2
CASTPGWGRGNYGYTF
TGTGCCAGTACCCCCGGATGGGGGCGCGGGAACTATGGCTACACCTTC
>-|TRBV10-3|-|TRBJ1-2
CAISVTPTDYGYTF
TGTGCCATCAGTGTAACCCCAACGGACTATGGCTACACCTTC
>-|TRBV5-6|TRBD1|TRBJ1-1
CASSFRTGVSFTEAFF
TGTGCCAGCAGCTTCCGGACAGGGGTTTCTTTCACTGAAGCTTTCTTT
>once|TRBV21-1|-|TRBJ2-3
CASSPFGHTQYF
TGTGCCAGCAGCCCTTTTGGCCATACGCAGTATTTT
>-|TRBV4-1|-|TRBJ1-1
CASSQGGRRNTEAFF
TGCGCCAGCAGCCAAGGTGGCAGAAGGAACACTGAAGCTTTCTTT
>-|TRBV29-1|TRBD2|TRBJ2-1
CSVEGRLAGVTDEQFF
TGCAGCGTTGAAGGTCGGCTAGCGGGGGTTACTGATGAGCAGTTCTTC
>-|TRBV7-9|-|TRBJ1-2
CASSLAGQGDGYTF
TGTGCCAGCAGCTTAGCGGGGCAGGGTGATGGCTACACCTTC
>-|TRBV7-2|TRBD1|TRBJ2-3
CASRTGTGADTQYF
TGTGCCAGCAGGACCGGGACAGGGGCAGATACGCAGTATTTT
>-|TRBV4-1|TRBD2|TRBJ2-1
CASSHPKTLGLAGGRGYNEQFF
TGCGCCAGCAGCCACCCGAAGACTCTTGGGCTAGCGGGGGGGAGGGGATACAATGAGCAGTTCTTC
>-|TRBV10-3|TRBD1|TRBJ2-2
CAISDKGAENTGELFF
TGTGCCATCAGTGATAAGGGGGCGGAGAACACCGGGGAGCTGTTTTTT
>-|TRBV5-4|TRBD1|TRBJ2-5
CASSTGQDKGPRIRTQYF
TGTGCCAGCAGCACCGGACAGGACAAGGGGCCAAGAATAAGGACCCAGTACTTC
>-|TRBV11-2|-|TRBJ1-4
CASSSTPRGTTLFF
TGTGCCAGCAGCTCCACCCCCCGAGGGACTACGCTGTTTTTT
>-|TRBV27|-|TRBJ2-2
CASSYTGNTGELFF
TGTGCCAGCAGTTACACAGGGAACACCGGGGAGCTGTTTTTT
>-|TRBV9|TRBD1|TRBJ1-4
CASSAGQGGEKLFF
TGTGCCAGCAGCGCGGGACAGGGAGGCGAAAAACTGTTTTTT
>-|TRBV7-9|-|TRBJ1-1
CASSPSGDTEAFF
TGTGCCAGCAGCCCCTCGGGGGACACTGAAGCTTTCTTT
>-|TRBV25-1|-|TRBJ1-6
CASSPESSYNSPLHF
TGTGCCAGCAGTCCGGAGAGCTCCTATAATTCACCCCTCCACTTT
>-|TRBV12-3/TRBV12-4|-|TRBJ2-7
CASRYLSAGEQYF
TGTGCCAGCAGGTATCTATCCGCGGGCGAGCAGTACTTC
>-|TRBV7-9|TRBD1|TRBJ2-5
CASSSGQGGERETQYF
TGTGCCAGCAGCTCAGGACAGGGGGGAGAGAGGGAGACCCAGTACTTC
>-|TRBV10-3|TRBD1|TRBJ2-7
CAISGTGGGYEQYF
TGTGCCATCAGTGGGACAGGTGGAGGCTACGAGCAGTACTTC
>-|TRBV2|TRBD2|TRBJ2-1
CASSIGGAGSYNEQFF
TGTGCCAGCAGTATCGGGGGGGCCGGTTCCTACAATGAGCAGTTCTTC
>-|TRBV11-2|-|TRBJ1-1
CASSLVTGLNTEAFF
TGTGCCAGCAGCTTGGTCACAGGGTTGAACACTGAAGCTTTCTTT
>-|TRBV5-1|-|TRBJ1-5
CASSLSGNQPQHF
TGCGCCAGCAGCTTGAGCGGTAATCAGCCCCAGCATTTT
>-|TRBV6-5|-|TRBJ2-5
CASSYGQGLRETQYF
TGTGCCAGCAGTTATGGGCAGGGGCTTAGGGAGACCCAGTACTTC
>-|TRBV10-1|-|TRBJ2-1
CASSPNHNEQFF
TGCGCCAGCAGTCCTAATCACAATGAGCAGTTCTTC
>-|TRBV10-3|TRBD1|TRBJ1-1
CAIRDRKSTEAFF
TGTGCCATCCGGGACAGGAAGAGCACTGAAGCTTTCTTT
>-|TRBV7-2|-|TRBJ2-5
CAISSSGSETQYF
TGTGCTATAAGCAGTAGCGGCTCAGAGACCCAGTACTTC
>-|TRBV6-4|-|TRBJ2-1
CAPRGVSIKQFF
TGTGCCCCCCGCGGCGTGTCTATCAAGCAGTTCTTC
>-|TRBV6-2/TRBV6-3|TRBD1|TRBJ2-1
CASSIRDSRRNEQFF
TGTGCCAGCAGCATCCGGGACAGTCGTCGGAATGAGCAGTTCTTC
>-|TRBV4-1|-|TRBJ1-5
CASSQEWTENQPQHF
TGCGCCAGCAGCCAAGAGTGGACAGAAAATCAGCCCCAGCATTTT
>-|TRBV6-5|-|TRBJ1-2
CASRLRGQFGYTF
TGTGCCAGCAGACTAAGAGGGCAATTTGGCTACACCTTC
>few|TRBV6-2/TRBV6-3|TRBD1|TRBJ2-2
CASSPRQGYSLVITGELFF
TGTGCCAGCAGTCCCAGACAGGGTTACTCATTAGTTATCACCGGGGAGCTGTTTTTT
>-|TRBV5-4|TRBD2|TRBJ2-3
CASSPPRTSGGTDTQYF
TGTGCCAGCAGCCCCCCTAGGACTAGCGGGGGAACAGATACGCAGTATTTT
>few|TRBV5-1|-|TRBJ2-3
CASSPVGSFGDTQYF
TGCGCCAGCAGCCCCGTGGGTAGCTTTGGAGATACGCAGTATTTT
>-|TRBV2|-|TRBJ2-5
CASRIGLGETQYF
TGTGCCAGCAGGATTGGACTGGGGGAGACCCAGTACTTC
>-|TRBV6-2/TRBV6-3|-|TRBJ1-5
CASSYTVTNQPQHF
TGTGCCAGCAGTTACACAGTTACCAATCAGCCCCAGCATTTT
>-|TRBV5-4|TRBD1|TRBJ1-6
CASSLGQGIYNSPLHF
TGTGCCAGCAGCTTGGGACAGGGGATTTATAATTCACCCCTCCACTTT
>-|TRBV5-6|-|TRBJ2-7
CASPGQRYEQYF
TGTGCCAGCCCTGGACAGAGGTACGAGCAGTACTTC
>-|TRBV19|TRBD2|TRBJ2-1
CASSIGGTSSWGEQFF
TGTGCCAGTAGTATAGGTGGGACTAGTAGTTGGGGTGAGCAGTTCTTC
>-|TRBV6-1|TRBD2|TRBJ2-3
CASSEGPGGEWDTQYF
TGTGCCAGCAGTGAAGGTCCCGGGGGGGAGTGGGATACGCAGTATTTT
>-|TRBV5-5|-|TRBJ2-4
CASSRNDRPAKNIQYF
TGTGCCAGCAGCCGAAATGACAGGCCAGCCAAAAACATTCAGTACTTC
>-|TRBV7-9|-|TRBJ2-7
CASSLEVGIQQYF
TGTGCCAGCAGCTTAGAAGTCGGGATCCAACAGTACTTC
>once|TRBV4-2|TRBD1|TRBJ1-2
CASSQDPAGGEVYGYTF
TGTGCCAGCAGCCAAGATCCCGCAGGGGGCGAAGTCTATGGCTACACCTTC
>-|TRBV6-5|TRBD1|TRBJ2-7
CASRTGGPYEQYF
TGTGCCTCTCGGACAGGGGGCCCCTACGAGCAGTACTTC
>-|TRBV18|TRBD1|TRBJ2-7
CASSPRGQVSTYEQYF
TGTGCCAGCTCACCACGAGGACAGGTCTCAACCTACGAGCAGTACTTC
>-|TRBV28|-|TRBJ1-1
CASSPEGTAFF
TGTGCCAGCAGTCCAGAGGGTACGGCTTTCTTT
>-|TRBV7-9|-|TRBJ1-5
CASSRGDQPQHF
TGTGCCAGCAGCCGGGGGGATCAGCCCCAGCATTTT
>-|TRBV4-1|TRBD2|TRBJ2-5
CASSPAYRPSGPSEETQYF
TGCGCCAGCAGCCCAGCTTATAGGCCTAGCGGGCCGTCTGAAGAGACCCAGTACTTC
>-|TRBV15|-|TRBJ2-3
CATSRDRAADTQYF
TGTGCCACCAGCAGAGACAGGGCGGCAGATACGCAGTATTTT